This T cell receptor (beta chain) was obtained from a study of blood T cell repertoires in COVID-19. In the authors' workflow: Reference gene primer amplification in the assay estimated nucleated cell counts. Sequencing used immunoSEQ multiplex PCR; TCRdb keeps in-frame clones, though not all of them. The DNA gave D and trimming, while V, J and clone size come from that table. The sample lists roughly 280,000 clones; more than 85% were seen once. Germline CDR1 is GTSNPN and CDR2 is SVGIG (reference sequence). The CDR3 sequence is 14 residues long. Trimming pared 3 bases from V and 0 bases from J, leaving 11 bases between.

The V gene is TRBV30, the J gene TRBJ1-2; D is unresolved. This TCR was recovered from a man aged 18 to 29 with active or convalescent COVID-19. Sequencing was carried out using peripheral blood. CDR3 amino acids: CAWSRTTANYGYTF. The CDR3 DNA reads as TGTGCCTGGAGCAGGACTACGGCTAACTATGGCTACACCTTC.